This TCR beta chain was sequenced for a study of CD8+ T cells in alopecia areata (dated by TCRdb to the late 2010s). In the study overall: Treated patients were enrolled in an open-label pilot trial of oral tofacitinib, 5 to 10 mg twice daily, for moderate-to-severe alopecia areata. Tofacitinib was given for 6 to 18 months, followed by 6 months of follow-up off drug to assess delayed response and recurrence. Disease severity in treated patients was measured with the SALT score, which quantifies the percentage of affected scalp surface area. High-throughput TCRbeta sequencing was used to examine T cell clonal expansion in alopecia areata in both the C3H/HeJ mouse model and human patients. Scalp tissue and sorted CD4+ and CD8+ peripheral blood T cells from patchy and totalis/universalis alopecia areata patients and from healthy controls were covered by human TCRbeta sequencing. Patients on tofacitinib were biopsied at baseline and after 4 and 24 weeks of treatment, and several of the patients also had a later scalp biopsy. Scalp clonality was compared among normal scalp (n=4), patchy alopecia areata scalp (n=8), and alopecia totalis/universalis scalp (n=8). The RNA source kit depended on sample type: the PAXgene miRNA kit for fixed scalp, the miRNeasy kit for PBMCs, and the RNeasy kit for mouse skin. Amplification of TCRbeta CDR3 regions was done by immunoSEQ multiplex PCR using 35 Vbeta forward primers and 13 Jbeta reverse primers. The full study reports these points: Resident alphabeta T cells in normal human skin are also sequenced, complicating scalp TCR repertoire analysis, unlike mouse skin dominated by gammadelta T cells. Because the treated cohort was small and included a single nonresponder, larger studies are needed to assess links between baseline CD8+ expansion and response. Compared with normal scalp, lesional scalp, particularly in alopecia totalis/universalis, had higher clonality and more expanded CD8+ clones, which suggests antigenic drive. TCR sequences shared between patients were less clear than in mice, possibly partly because of HLA diversity in the patient population. Many expanded lesional clones were found to persist in scalp and blood during tofacitinib treatment, and relapse after treatment cessation may be partly explained by this persistence. Scalp clonality and the number of expanded CD8+ clones among the top 100 scalp clones were significantly decreased by tofacitinib.

The germline V end is reduced by 4 bases and the J end by 0 bases; junction bases left unmatched: 7. From the germline V gene, CDR1 is SGHDT and CDR2 is YYEEEE. The CDR3, from cysteine to phenylalanine, totals 16 residues. CDR3 DNA only is kept here, 48 bases in frame from base 1. In the paper's terms, the time point label means: more than three weeks on oral tofacitinib. What the treatment or condition label conveys for this sample: oral pan-JAK inhibitor, 5-10 mg twice daily. Lesional scalp punch biopsies and peripheral blood were collected from alopecia areata patients. PBMCs were isolated by density centrifugation and stained for CD3, CD4 and CD8, and CD4+ and CD8+ T cells were sorted on a FACSAria. A remark on this clone: The clone's antigen remains unknown. One base away there is no much larger clone; base qualities are not given.

To prepare the library, the immunoSEQ multiplex PCR assay was applied. RNA was extracted from all samples and reverse transcribed into cDNA as template for TCR sequencing. SuperScript III was used for first-strand cDNA synthesis, primed with a 2:1 mix of oligo-dT and random hexamers. A synthetic immune receptor repertoire was used to gauge amplification bias, and whatever bias remained was removed computationally. Under the source paper's analysis protocol: After raw reads were preprocessed to remove errors, the CDR3 was defined following IMGT conventions as running from the conserved cysteine to phenylalanine. Clonality was calculated as 1 minus Shannon entropy normalized by log2 of the number of productive unique TCRs. Scalp TCRbeta sequences were cross-referenced with sorted blood CD4 and CD8 repertoires so that the CD4 or CD8 identity of scalp clones could be inferred. TCRdb provides this immuneACCESS table in a form limited to in-frame rearrangements. Some clones are lacking; in checked studies, under half of them reflect an unresolved V gene, and why the rest are absent is not known. From that table come the V and J calls and clone size; the DNA was used to work out D and trimming. A total of about 160,000 clones appear in this sample, about two thirds of them only once. The leading ten clones occupy 0.91% of the sample.

This sequence was found in a human donor with alopecia areata. This receptor chain uses TRBV5-6 and TRBJ1-2; TRBD1 matches 9 bases in the middle. This specimen was CD4+ T cells sorted from blood, taken at week 4, from a patient treated with tofacitinib. Here is the DNA: TGTGCCAGCAGCGACATGGGACAGGGTCCTAACTATGGCTACACCTTC. Its protein is CASSDMGQGPNYGYTF.